The 10 T cell receptor beta chains listed next were all sequenced from one sample in a study of blood T cell repertoires in COVID-19. The data were produced by immunoSEQ multiplex PCR, yet TCRdb's version contains in-frame clones alone and is incomplete. The table has about 80,000 clones, approximately 83% seen once. Sample: peripheral blood. These receptors all come from a human donor in a cohort sampled during active COVID-19.

There are a few counts of this clone. This chain uses TRBV7-9 with TRBJ1-6; 8 bases are a match to TRBD1. Germline assignment: CDR1 SEHNR and CDR2 FQNEAQ (reference sequence). The CDR3 covers 17 residues. V shed 1 base and J 9 bases; nucleotides not matched to a gene: 11. CDR3 residues: CASSLVRGNRGTSPLHF. The CDR3 nucleotides read TGTGCCAGCAGCTTAGTCCGGGGGAACAGGGGGACTTCACCCCTCCACTTT.

This clone was detected only a few times. V and J are TRBV28 and TRBJ1-1; D is possibly TRBD1 (6 bases). The V end was cut by 5 bases, the J end by 4 bases, with 14 bases between. Germline V gene lookup returns CDR1 MDHEN and CDR2 SYDVKM. The CDR3 is 14 residues long. The CDR3 loop is CASSPPQGTTEAFF. DNA of the CDR3: TGTGCCAGCAGTCCACCCCAGGGGACCACTGAAGCTTTCTTT.

The chain couples TRBV10-2 to TRBJ2-3; maybe TRBD1 (6 bases). The CDR3 totals 17 residues. CDR1 is WSHSY, CDR2 SAAADI, per germline. V lost 10 bases and J lost 0, with 23 bases in between. CDR3 region: CATLQRDIMLSTDTQYF. The CDR3 DNA is TGCGCCACCCTGCAACGGGACATTATGCTCAGCACAGATACGCAGTATTTT.

This clone was counted only a few times. The CDR3 DNA reads as TGCAGCGTTGAGGGGGGGTTGGAGACCCAGTACTTC. Amino acid sequence: CSVEGGLETQYF. This chain connects TRBV29-1 to TRBJ2-5; TRBD2 agrees at 7 bases. In germline, CDR1 is SQVTM, CDR2 ANQGSEA. V was clipped by 3 bases and J by 5 bases; unmatched bases: 3. The CDR3 length is 12 residues.

This chain joins TRBV18 and TRBJ1-1; the match to TRBD1 covers 7 bases. J gave up 0 bases and V 8 bases, and 3 bases lay outside the gene matches. CDR1 is KGHSH and CDR2 is LQKENI in the germline V gene. The length of the CDR3 is 13 residues. The CDR3 nucleotides read TGTGCCAGCCTGGGACAGCTGAACACTGAAGCTTTCTTT. This encodes CASLGQLNTEAFF.

Here the CDR3 DNA reads TGTGCCAGTACCCCGGACAGGGGGAACACCATATATTTT. It is translated as CASTPDRGNTIYF. The chain carries TRBV19 and TRBJ1-3, with 10 bases lining up with TRBD1. The trim removed 7 bases at V and 7 bases at J, leaving 4 bases unmatched. CDR1 LNHDA and CDR2 SQIVND come from the germline V gene (reference sequence). The CDR3 is 13 amino acids.

The V gene is TRBV9, the J gene TRBJ2-1; 13 nucleotides agree with TRBD2. V was pared by 0 bases and J by 9 bases, with 3 bases of the junction left unmatched. The CDR3 contains 15 residues. Germline CDR1 reads SGDLS; CDR2 reads YYNGEE. The CDR3: CASSVGLAGGAEQFF. In DNA, the CDR3 is TGTGCCAGCAGCGTAGGACTAGCGGGAGGAGCTGAGCAGTTCTTC.

This clone was picked up one time. This chain connects TRBV9 to TRBJ2-7; possible D gene TRBD1, 6 bases. The CDR3 sequence is 14 residues long. Germline V gene sequence: CDR1 SGDLS, CDR2 YYNGEE. The ends were cut back, 4 bases at V and 1 base at J, with 12 bases in the middle. The CDR3 reads CASSPGASSYEQYF. CDR3 nucleotide sequence: TGTGCCAGCAGCCCAGGGGCCAGTTCCTACGAGCAGTACTTC.

The gene calls are TRBV14 and TRBJ1-4; D not certain. Germline V gene lookup returns CDR1 SGHDN and CDR2 FVKESK. Between the trimmed V and J ends, which lost 4 bases and 3 bases, there was a span of 15 bases. CDR3 size: 16 residues. CDR3 sequence: CASSPRGFTANEKLFF. The CDR3 region has the DNA TGTGCCAGCAGCCCACGAGGTTTCACGGCTAATGAAAAACTGTTTTTT.

The CDR3 DNA reads TGTGCCAGCAGCCCACAGGTAGGGGAACAACTATCTGGCTACACCTTC. Translated, it gives CASSPQVGEQLSGYTF. This chain joins TRBV3-1 (or the pseudogene TRBV3-2) and TRBJ1-2; maybe TRBD1 (5 bases). The CDR3 runs 16 residues. Germline CDR1 reads LGHDT; CDR2 reads YNNKEL (reference sequence). Trimming stripped 4 bases from V and 7 bases from J, with 22 bases between.